The 10 T cell receptor beta chains listed next were all sequenced from one sample in a study of cytomegalovirus exposure and HLA in healthy donors. It was with 60 Vbeta and 13 Jbeta primers that the PCR ran. Method: immunoSEQ multiplex PCR; TCRdb's copy keeps in-frame clones and lacks some. The sample holds 200,000 to 250,000 clones; roughly 79% are singletons and the top ten take over 0.5%. The specimen was PBMCs. The source is a middle-aged woman in good health and CMV-seronegative.

The chain combines TRBV13 with TRBJ2-7; TRBD1 agrees at 7 bases. In germline, CDR1 is PRHDT, CDR2 FYEKMQ (reference sequence). With 4 bases clipped from V and 6 bases from J, the junction kept 9 bases outside the gene matches. The CDR3 is 14 residues long. CDR3 nucleotide sequence: TGTGCCAGCAGCTCCGGACAGGAAGGAGTCGAGCAGTACTTC. Translated, it gives CASSSGQEGVEQYF.

The genes are TRBV27 and TRBJ1-1, with 8 bases aligning to TRBD1. Germline assignment: CDR1 MNHEY and CDR2 SMNVEV (reference sequence). CDR3 length: 12 amino acids. The V gene end was trimmed by 6 bases and the J gene end by 7 bases; junction bases not matched to a gene: 4. In DNA form, the CDR3 reads TGTGCCAGCAGGCAGGGGGCGAATGAAGCTTTCTTT. It yields the protein CASRQGANEAFF.

This rearrangement joins TRBV5-1 to TRBJ2-1; tentatively, D is TRBD1 (5 bases). Looked up from germline, CDR1 is SGHRS and CDR2 is YFSETQ. V lost 6 bases to trimming and J lost 0 bases, with 10 bases between them. The CDR3 runs to 14 residues. The CDR3 DNA is TGCGCCAGCAAAGGGGATAGCTCCTACAATGAGCAGTTCTTC. Encoded protein: CASKGDSSYNEQFF.

The chain recombines TRBV19 with TRBJ1-6, with TRBD1 identical over 11 bases. Germline V lookup: CDR1 LNHDA, CDR2 SQIVND (reference sequence). Germline trimming cut 5 bases from V and 12 bases from J; bases unmatched to any gene: 9. The CDR3 covers 15 residues. CDR3 residues: CASSHRGQGVEPLHF. The CDR3 coding sequence is TGTGCCAGTAGTCATAGGGGACAGGGGGTGGAACCCCTCCACTTT.

This chain connects TRBV6-5 to TRBJ2-7; possible D gene TRBD1, 5 bases. Germline V gene sequence: CDR1 MNHEY, CDR2 SVGAGI. There are 15 residues in the CDR3. The V end lost 2 bases, the J end lost 5 bases, and 16 bases lay between the germline ends. The CDR3 nucleotides are TGTGCCAGCAGTTACCGGCCAGGGAAATCCGACGAGCAGTACTTC. It is translated as CASSYRPGKSDEQYF.

The chain joins TRBV27 to TRBJ2-3, with 12 bases fitting TRBD2. Germline V gene lookup returns CDR1 MNHEY and CDR2 SMNVEV (reference sequence). The CDR3 totals 16 residues. V lost 6 bases to trimming and J lost 3 bases; unmatched junction nucleotides: 7. The CDR3 DNA follows: TGTGCCAGCAGACCATTGACTAGCGGGGGAACAGATACGCAGTATTTT. Translating gives CASRPLTSGGTDTQYF.

The chain has TRBV7-2 and TRBJ1-1; D remains ambiguous. From germline, CDR1 is SGHTA and CDR2 FQGNSA. V shed 5 bases and J shed 8 bases, with 15 bases lying between them. The CDR3 runs 13 residues. This chain's CDR3 is CASSQKLNREAFF. Here the CDR3 DNA reads TGTGCCAGCAGCCAAAAACTAAACCGGGAAGCTTTCTTT.

The rearrangement joins TRBV10-3 to TRBJ1-6; possibly TRBD1 for D (5 bases). The V and J ends lost 0 bases and 11 bases respectively, with 14 bases between them. In germline, CDR1 is ENHRY, CDR2 SYGVKD. The CDR3 has 15 residues. In nucleotides, the CDR3 is TGTGCCATCAGTGAGTCTGGGACTTTCTATCCACCCCTCCACTTT. Translated, it gives CAISESGTFYPPLHF.

This chain joins TRBV12-5 and TRBJ1-5, with D perhaps matching TRBD1 (6 bases). Germline V gives CDR1 LGHNT, CDR2 FRNRAP. This CDR3 is built from 16 residues. Trimming took off 6 bases at V and 3 bases at J, with 18 bases between the two ends. The CDR3, as DNA: TGTGCTAGTGGCCAAACAGGGCCCCCGTTCAATCAGCCCCAGCATTTT. Its translation is CASGQTGPPFNQPQHF.

In nucleotides, the CDR3 is TGTGCCAGCAGCTTCGTACAGGGTAGCACTGAAGCTTTCTTT. Its translation is CASSFVQGSTEAFF. The chain is built from TRBV11-2 and TRBJ1-1; weak D call: TRBD1 (6 bases). CDR1 is SGHAT and CDR2 is FQNNGV in the germline V gene. This CDR3 is built from 14 residues. V shed 3 bases and J shed 4 bases, with 12 bases lying between them.